These 12 T cell receptor beta chains came from one sample sequenced in a study of a mutant IDH1 vaccine in newly diagnosed glioma (dated by TCRdb to the early 2020s). The library came from the immunoSEQ multiplex PCR assay. The table was pulled from immuneACCESS by TCRdb, which kept in-frame rearrangements only. Such tables lose some clones; where checked, under half of the loss comes from unresolved V genes, and the rest has no known cause. The table for this sample lists approximately 60,000 clones; roughly 82% of them were counted only once. The leading ten clones occupy 3% to 3.5% of the sample. Their cognate antigens are unknown. In the paper's terms, the time point label means: week 5, during vaccination. Each vaccine dose was 300 ug of a 20-mer mutant IDH1 peptide in Montanide, given subcutaneously with topical imiquimod. The sample here was PBMCs, taken from a glioma patient whose treatment included an IDH1 peptide vaccine. These receptors all stem from a woman aged 18 to 35 with glioma. Some clones in this sample may be carry-over from other donors' samples.

V is TRBV2 and J is TRBJ2-7, with D unclear. The CDR3 covers 12 residues. Between the trimmed V and J ends, which lost 8 bases and 1 base, there was a span of 9 bases. Germline CDR1 reads SNHLY; CDR2 reads FYNNEI. The CDR3 is CASLQSSYEQYF. DNA of the CDR3: TGTGCCAGCCTCCAGAGTTCCTACGAGCAGTACTTC.

The J gene is TRBJ1-5, the V gene TRBV7-8; D is perhaps TRBD1 (6 bases). The V gene lost 4 bases and the J gene lost 9 bases, with 13 bases spanning the gap. The CDR3 contains 13 residues. Germline V gives CDR1 SGHVS, CDR2 FQNEAQ. The CDR3 DNA is TGTGCCAGCAGCTCAAACAGGGTGGGGCCCCAGCATTTT. Encoded protein: CASSSNRVGPQHF.

The DNA for the CDR3 is TGTGCCAGCAGCCCCTTGAATCGAGCTTTCTTT. It translates to CASSPLNRAFF. The J gene is TRBJ1-1, the V gene TRBV6-6; unclear D gene. This CDR3 spans 11 amino acids. Trimming left V 6 bases short and J 10 bases short, with 12 bases between. The germline V gene has CDR1 MNHNY and CDR2 SVGAGI (reference sequence).

As for this clone: Other DNA sequences in the sample encode the same CDR3. The chain is built from TRBV19 and TRBJ1-5, with D uncertain. Germline V lookup: CDR1 LNHDA, CDR2 SQIVND (reference sequence). V lost 6 bases and J lost 4, with 7 bases in between. The CDR3 loop spans 12 amino acids. The DNA of the CDR3 is TGTGCCAGTAGGTCTGGTAATCAGCCCCAGCATTTT. It yields the protein CASRSGNQPQHF.

The J gene is TRBJ2-7, the V gene TRBV6-5; D gene uncertain. V was clipped by 7 bases and J by 2 bases, with 9 bases between them. The germline V gene has CDR1 MNHEY and CDR2 SVGAGI. The CDR3 is 12 residues long. CDR3: CASKGGPYEQYF. The CDR3 DNA follows: TGTGCCAGCAAAGGTGGTCCCTACGAGCAGTACTTC.

V gene TRBV7-6 combines with J gene TRBJ2-1; 9 bases align to TRBD1. The CDR3 totals 17 residues. Trimming removed 5 bases from V and 2 bases from J; junction bases left unmatched: 10. Germline CDR1 is SGHVS and CDR2 is FNYEAQ. CDR3 sequence (DNA): TGTGCCAGCAGCCCGCAGAAGGGACAGGGTACCTACAATGAGCAGTTCTTC. It translates to CASSPQKGQGTYNEQFF.

This chain joins TRBV7-8 and TRBJ2-5, with D perhaps TRBD2 (5 bases). Germline CDR1 is SGHVS and CDR2 is FQNEAQ. The CDR3 has 14 residues. The V and J ends lost 5 bases and 3 bases respectively, with 13 bases between them. As DNA, the CDR3 is TGTGCCAGCAGCCCTCGGGGAGCAGAAGAGACCCAGTACTTC. Translation: CASSPRGAEETQYF.

With regard to this clone: The same CDR3 is also encoded by other DNA sequences in this sample. The rearrangement links TRBV30 to TRBJ2-2; D possibly uses TRBD1 or TRBD2 (5 bases each). V was clipped by 0 bases and J by 6 bases, with 11 bases between them. The CDR3 loop spans 14 amino acids. The germline V gene encodes CDR1 GTSNPN and CDR2 SVGIG (reference sequence). CDR3 residues: CAWSVQGESGELFF. Written as DNA, the CDR3 is TGTGCCTGGAGTGTACAAGGGGAGTCCGGGGAGCTGTTTTTT. Variable domain in full (rest from reference TRBV30 and TRBJ2-2): SQTIHQWPATLVQPVGSPLSLECTVEGTSNPNLYWYRQAAGRGLQLLFYSVGIGQISSEVPQNLSASRPQDRQFILSSKKLLLSDSGFYLCAWSVQGESGELFFGEGSRLTVL.

The chain links TRBV11-3 to TRBJ2-7; 10 bases match TRBD2. V dropped 1 base and J dropped 3; count of bases not matched to a gene: 6. CDR3 length: 16 residues. Germline CDR1 is SGHNT and CDR2 is YENEEA. The CDR3: CASSLGTSGKLYEQYF. The CDR3 nucleotides read TGTGCCAGCAGCTTAGGGACTAGCGGAAAACTCTACGAGCAGTACTTC.

The chain combines TRBV5-1 with TRBJ2-5; 9 bases agree with TRBD1. This CDR3 spans 15 amino acids. Germline CDR1 reads SGHRS; CDR2 reads YFSETQ. The V segment lost 4 bases and the J segment 0 bases; nucleotides outside the gene matches: 4. The CDR3 region has the DNA TGCGCCAGCAGCCCCGGGACAGGGTACCAAGAGACCCAGTACTTC. This codes for CASSPGTGYQETQYF.

Concerning this clone itself: The junction does not match germline at one end; this may be a read error. J is TRBJ2-7 and V is TRBV6-5; 8 positions match TRBD1. Germline V gene sequence: CDR1 MNHEY, CDR2 SVGAGI. This CDR3 contains 14 residues. The CDR3 loop reads CAGSPRTGNYEQYF. The CDR3 DNA sequence: TGTGCCGGCAGTCCCCGGACAGGGAACTACGAGCAGTACTTC.

CDR3 residues: CASSQDHGVTGYGYTF. The CDR3 DNA is TGCGCCAGCAGCCAAGATCATGGGGTAACGGGCTATGGCTACACCTTC. The rearrangement links TRBV4-3 to TRBJ1-2; D is undetermined. Germline values: CDR1 LGHNA, CDR2 YSLEER. With 0 bases removed from V and 4 bases from J, the gap between germline ends came to 15 bases. The CDR3 sequence is 16 residues long.